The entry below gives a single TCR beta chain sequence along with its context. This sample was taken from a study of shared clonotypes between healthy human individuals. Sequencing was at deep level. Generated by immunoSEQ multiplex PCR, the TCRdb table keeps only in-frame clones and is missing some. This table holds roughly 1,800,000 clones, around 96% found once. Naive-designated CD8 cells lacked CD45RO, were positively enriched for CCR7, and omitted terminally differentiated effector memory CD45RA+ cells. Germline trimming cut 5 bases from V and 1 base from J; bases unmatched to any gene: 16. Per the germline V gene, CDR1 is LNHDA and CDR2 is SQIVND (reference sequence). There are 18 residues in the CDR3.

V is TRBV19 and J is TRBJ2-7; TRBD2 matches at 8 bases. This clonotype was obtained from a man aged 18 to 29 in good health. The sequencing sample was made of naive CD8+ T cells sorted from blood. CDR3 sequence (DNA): TGTGCCAGTAGTTCCATATGGCCCCCCAGCGGGAGTTCCTACGAGCAGTACTTC. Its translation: CASSSIWPPSGSSYEQYF.